This T cell receptor beta chain is from a study of follicular helper T cells after annual influenza vaccination. Time point indicated: 2014-2015 season, 7 days after vaccination. Using immunoSEQ multiplex PCR, the repertoire was profiled, and TCRdb retains in-frame clones only, with some absent. Among over 6,500 clones listed, roughly 83% were seen once. Specimen: CXCR5+ CD38- circulating T follicular helper cells from blood, collected 7 days after influenza vaccination. This sample's subset: circulating Tfh, non-naive CD4+CXCR5+PD-1+ (ICOS+CD38+ or ICOS-CD38-). This sequence originates from an adult who received the influenza vaccine.

The CDR3 DNA reads TGCGCCAGCAGCTTGGCCCCGGGTCGGCAGCAAGAGACCCAGTACTTC. It codes for CASSLAPGRQQETQYF. The chain links TRBV5-1 to TRBJ2-5; D is ambiguous. Trimming took 0 bases from V and 2 from J, leaving 14 bases between them. CDR1 is SGHRS and CDR2 is YFSETQ in the germline V gene. The length of the CDR3 is 16 residues. Variable domain in full (rest from reference TRBV5-1 and TRBJ2-5): KAGVTQTPRYLIKTRGQQVTLSCSPISGHRSVSWYQQTPGQGLQFLFEYFSETQRNKGNFPGRFSGRQFSNSRSEMNVSTLELGDSALYLCASSLAPGRQQETQYFGPGTRLLVL.